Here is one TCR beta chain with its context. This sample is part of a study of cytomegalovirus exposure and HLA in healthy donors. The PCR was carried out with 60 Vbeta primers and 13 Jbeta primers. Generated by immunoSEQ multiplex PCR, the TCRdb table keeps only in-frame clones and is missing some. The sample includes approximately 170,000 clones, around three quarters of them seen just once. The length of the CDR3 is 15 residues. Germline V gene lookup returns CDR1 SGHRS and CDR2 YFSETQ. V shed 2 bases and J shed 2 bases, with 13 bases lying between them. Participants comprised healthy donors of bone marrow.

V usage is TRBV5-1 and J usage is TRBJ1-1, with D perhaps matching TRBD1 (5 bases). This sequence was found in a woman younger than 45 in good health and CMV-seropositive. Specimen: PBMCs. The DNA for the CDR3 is TGCGCCAGCAGCTTAACCCCCACAGGAAACACTGAAGCTTTCTTT. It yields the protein CASSLTPTGNTEAFF. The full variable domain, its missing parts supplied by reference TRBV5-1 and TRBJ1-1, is KAGVTQTPRYLIKTRGQQVTLSCSPISGHRSVSWYQQTPGQGLQFLFEYFSETQRNKGNFPGRFSGRQFSNSRSEMNVSTLELGDSALYLCASSLTPTGNTEAFFGQGTRLTVV.